This T cell receptor (beta chain) was observed in a study of T cells after yellow fever vaccination. This clonotype was detected only a few times. The germline gives CDR1 ENHRY, CDR2 SYGVKD. V was trimmed by 0 bases and J by 0 bases, leaving 7 bases between them. CDR3 length equals 15 residues. MiXCR, run by TCRdb on the 5' RACE reads, gives a single entry per CDR3 protein. The table records about 630,000 distinct CDR3 sequences, about 12% of them present only once. This sequence was found in a man aged 30 to 39 who received the YFV17D yellow fever vaccine. This rearrangement joins TRBV10-3 to TRBJ2-3; D not resolved. The specimen was PBMCs, collected on the day of the yellow fever booster vaccination. The CDR3 DNA follows: TGTGCCATCAGTGAGTCGGGAACTAGCACAGATACGCAGTATTTT. It codes for CAISESGTSTDTQYF.